Each of the 24 T cell receptor beta chains below was sequenced from the same sample in a study of blood T cell repertoires in COVID-19. Only in-frame clones appear in the TCRdb table, and some are missing; sequencing was by immunoSEQ multiplex PCR. This table holds 290,000 or so clones, approximately 90% found once. The source material was peripheral blood. These receptors were obtained from a man in his late teens or twenties with active or convalescent COVID-19.

This chain links TRBV7-8 with TRBJ1-6; TRBD1 might be the D (6 bases). This CDR3 has 18 residues. V was clipped by 4 bases and J by 1 base, with 17 bases between them. Per germline, CDR1 SGHVS and CDR2 FQNEAQ. The CDR3 reads CASSWLRGQTSYNSPLHF. In DNA, the CDR3 is TGTGCCAGCAGCTGGCTCCGAGGACAGACTTCCTATAATTCACCCCTCCACTTT.

The chain couples TRBV29-1 to TRBJ2-3; TRBD1 agrees at 7 bases. Germline assignment: CDR1 SQVTM and CDR2 ANQGSEA. Trimming at V came to 6 bases and at J to 0 bases, leaving 3 bases not matched to a gene. The CDR3 has 13 amino acids. The CDR3 DNA sequence: TGCAGCGTAGACAGGGATAGCACAGATACGCAGTATTTT. Its translation: CSVDRDSTDTQYF.

V gene TRBV5-5 combines with J gene TRBJ2-3; 8 nucleotides match TRBD1. This CDR3 contains 16 residues. J lost 0 bases, V lost 2 bases, and 5 bases had no gene match. CDR1 SGHKS and CDR2 YYEKEE come from the germline V gene (reference sequence). The chain's CDR3 is CASSFYRQGSTDTQYF. The CDR3 nucleotides read TGTGCCAGCAGCTTTTACCGACAGGGGAGCACAGATACGCAGTATTTT.

The rearrangement uses TRBV19 and TRBJ2-3, with 7 bases lining up with TRBD1. CDR3 length: 18 amino acids. Trimming at V came to 5 bases and at J to 2 bases, leaving 16 bases not matched to a gene. Germline-derived CDR1 and CDR2 are LNHDA and SQIVND (reference sequence). In DNA, the CDR3 is TGTGCCAGTAGTCGTTGGACAGGTGGATTACCCCCCACAGATACGCAGTATTTT. Its protein product is CASSRWTGGLPPTDTQYF.

The chain joins TRBV12-3 or TRBV12-4 to TRBJ2-1; tentatively, D is TRBD2 (6 bases). Trimming left V 3 bases short and J 9 bases short, with 6 bases between. The CDR3 loop spans 11 amino acids. Written as DNA, the CDR3 is TGTGCCAGCAGTTTGCGGGGTGAGCAGTTCTTC. It is translated as CASSLRGEQFF.

This chain links TRBV7-2 with TRBJ1-1; 8 bases line up with TRBD1. V gave up 5 bases and J gave up 6 bases; unmatched junction bases: 11. The CDR3 contains 15 residues. In germline, CDR1 is SGHTA, CDR2 FQGNSA. CDR3 nucleotides: TGTGCCAGCAGCCGGAGGACAGGGAGGGCCGCTGAAGCTTTCTTT. It yields the protein CASSRRTGRAAEAFF. Full variable domain (remainder filled in from reference TRBV7-2 and TRBJ1-1): GAGVSQSPSNKVTEKGKDVELRCDPISGHTALYWYRQSLGQGLEFLIYFQGNSAPDKSGLPSDRFSAERTGGSVSTLTIQRTQQEDSAVYLCASSRRTGRAAEAFFGQGTRLTVV.

The chain links TRBV4-1 to TRBJ2-6, with TRBD1 matching 9 bases. Germline V gene data show CDR1 as MGHRA and CDR2 as YSYEKL. The V and J ends lost 0 bases and 4 bases, in that order; junction bases with no gene match: 16. CDR3 length equals 21 residues. CDR3 nucleotides: TGCGCCAGCAGCCAAGAGGGGACAGGGTCTTTAGTCGGCACCGGGGCCAACGTCCTGACTTTC. Its translation: CASSQEGTGSLVGTGANVLTF.

J is TRBJ2-5 and V is TRBV21-1; the table assigns TRBD2, which was not confirmed against the DNA. TRBV21-1 is marked as a pseudogene. CDR3 size: 17 residues. CDR3 protein: CAISLLPSGDEQETQYF. The DNA of the CDR3 is TGTGCCATCTCTCTCCTACCTAGCGGAGATGAACAAGAGACCCAGTACTTC.

There are a few counts of this clone. V is TRBV28 and J is TRBJ1-5; D remains unclear. Trimming pared 8 bases from V and 3 bases from J, leaving 14 bases between. Germline V lookup: CDR1 MDHEN, CDR2 SYDVKM. This CDR3 contains 14 residues. DNA of the CDR3: TGTGCCAGCGCCCTTCACGGGAACAATCAGCCCCAGCATTTT. Translation gives CASALHGNNQPQHF. The entire variable domain, with the rest obtained from reference TRBV28 and TRBJ1-5, is as follows: DVKVTQSSRYLVKRTGEKVFLECVQDMDHENMFWYRQDPGLGLRLIYFSYDVKMKEKGDIPEGYSVSREKKERFSLILESASTNQTSMYLCASALHGNNQPQHFGDGTRLSIL.

The chain joins TRBV6-6 to TRBJ1-4, with TRBD1 as a possible D gene (6 bases). V shed 5 bases and J shed 7 bases, with 14 bases lying between them. CDR1 is MNHNY, CDR2 SVGAGI, per germline (reference sequence). The CDR3 is 14 residues long. The chain's CDR3 is CASSRTVPLEKLFF. In DNA form, the CDR3 reads TGTGCCAGCAGTCGGACAGTCCCCCTTGAAAAACTGTTTTTT.

V is TRBV5-1 and J is TRBJ2-1; 8 bases line up with TRBD2. The CDR3 has 16 amino acids. Germline CDR1 is SGHRS and CDR2 is YFSETQ. Trimming at V came to 4 bases and at J to 1 base, leaving 7 bases not matched to a gene. The CDR3 sequence is CASSISGSSSYNEQFF. DNA of the CDR3: TGCGCCAGCAGCATAAGCGGGAGCTCGTCCTACAATGAGCAGTTCTTC. The entire variable domain, with the rest obtained from reference TRBV5-1 and TRBJ2-1, is as follows: KAGVTQTPRYLIKTRGQQVTLSCSPISGHRSVSWYQQTPGQGLQFLFEYFSETQRNKGNFPGRFSGRQFSNSRSEMNVSTLELGDSALYLCASSISGSSSYNEQFFGPGTRLTVL.

V gene TRBV20-1 combines with J gene TRBJ2-5; D uncertain. This CDR3 comprises 14 residues. V was pared by 3 bases and J by 5 bases, with 16 bases between. Germline loops: CDR1 DFQATT, CDR2 SNEGSKA (reference sequence). CDR3 amino acids: CSASSPTLRETQYF. CDR3 nucleotides: TGCAGTGCTAGTAGCCCCACTCTCCGGGAGACCCAGTACTTC.

The CDR3 nucleotides are TGTGCCAGTAGTATTGGACAGGGAGCTGGAAACACCATATATTTT. Protein sequence: CASSIGQGAGNTIYF. The rearrangement links TRBV19 to TRBJ1-3; 8 bases map to TRBD1. The V gene end was trimmed by 3 bases and the J gene end by 2 bases; junction bases not matched to a gene: 3. The CDR3 has 15 residues. The germline gives CDR1 LNHDA, CDR2 SQIVND (reference sequence).

This rearrangement joins TRBV19 to TRBJ1-4; no reliable D call. This CDR3 has 13 amino acids. Germline-derived CDR1 and CDR2 are LNHDA and SQIVND (reference sequence). Trimming pared 6 bases from V and 5 bases from J, leaving 10 bases between. For the CDR3, the DNA is TGTGCCAGTAGACTTAGTATGAATGAAAAACTGTTTTTT. Its protein is CASRLSMNEKLFF.

This chain connects TRBV6-2 or TRBV6-3 to TRBJ1-5; D is uncertain. The V gene's germline CDR1 is MNHEY and CDR2 SVGEGT. There are 13 residues in the CDR3. V was cut by 6 bases and J by 3 bases, with 9 bases left in between. This CDR3 is CASSTPSNQPQHF. CDR3 coding DNA: TGTGCCAGCAGCACACCCTCCAATCAGCCCCAGCATTTT.

This chain joins TRBV11-2 and TRBJ2-5, with 9 bases fitting TRBD2. The germline CDR1 and CDR2 sequences are SGHAT and FQNNGV. This CDR3 has 15 amino acids. V was pared by 3 bases and J by 4 bases, with 6 bases of the junction left unmatched. The DNA of the CDR3 is TGTGCCAGCAGCTTTGTGCTAGCGGGACCAGAGACCCAGTACTTC. Its translation: CASSFVLAGPETQYF.

The rearrangement joins TRBV5-1 to TRBJ2-5; perhaps TRBD1 as D (5 bases). Trimming left V 0 bases short and J 3 bases short, with 12 bases between. Looked up from germline, CDR1 is SGHRS and CDR2 is YFSETQ. CDR3 length: 15 amino acids. CDR3: CASSLGATAEETQYF. CDR3 bases: TGCGCCAGCAGCTTGGGAGCGACAGCCGAAGAGACCCAGTACTTC.

The J gene is TRBJ2-1, the V gene TRBV11-3; D ambiguous. The CDR3 consists of 15 residues. Trimming shortened V by 1 base and J by 0 bases, and 7 bases separated the two germline ends. Germline V CDR1 and CDR2: SGHNT, YENEEA. CDR3 region: CASSLASSSYNEQFF. DNA for the CDR3: TGTGCCAGCAGCTTAGCGTCCAGCTCCTACAATGAGCAGTTCTTC.

The V call is TRBV24-1, the J call TRBJ2-3, with D possibly being TRBD1 (6 bases). CDR3 size: 15 residues. V gave up 4 bases and J gave up 0 bases, with 10 bases separating them. Germline V lookup: CDR1 KGHDR, CDR2 SFDVKD. The CDR3 reads CATSEAQGSTDTQYF. The CDR3, as DNA: TGTGCCACCAGTGAAGCACAGGGCAGCACAGATACGCAGTATTTT.

The CDR3 DNA reads TGTGCCAGCAGTCGCCCGACAGAAACCTACGAGCAGTACTTC. Translation: CASSRPTETYEQYF. The chain uses TRBV6-2 or TRBV6-3 and TRBJ2-7, with a possible D match to TRBD1 (5 bases). The length of the CDR3 is 14 residues. Per the germline V gene, CDR1 is MNHEY and CDR2 is SVGEGT. V lost 5 bases, J lost 2 bases, and 13 bases lay in between.

The V and J genes are TRBV3-1 (or the pseudogene TRBV3-2) and TRBJ1-1; 7 nucleotides match TRBD1. The germline CDR1 and CDR2 sequences are LGHDT and YNNKEL (reference sequence). The CDR3 spans 14 residues. The V and J ends lost 5 bases and 3 bases, in that order; junction bases with no gene match: 6. CDR3 in amino acids: CASSSRGTDTEAFF. CDR3 sequence (DNA): TGTGCCAGCAGCTCCAGGGGGACGGACACTGAAGCTTTCTTT.

The chain employs TRBV4-1 and TRBJ2-5; 9 bases match TRBD2. CDR1 MGHRA and CDR2 YSYEKL come from the germline V gene. The CDR3 spans 19 residues. V was pared by 4 bases and J by 5 bases, with 20 bases of the junction left unmatched. The CDR3 DNA is TGCGCCAGCAGCCGAGCCTTGGGGCGCGGGGGGGGTGGTGAGGAGACCCAGTACTTC. Amino acid sequence: CASSRALGRGGGGEETQYF.

This clone is a singleton in its sample. This specimen includes other DNA sequences encoding the same CDR3. This sequence joins TRBV19 and TRBJ1-1; 8 bases align to TRBD1. After removal of 3 bases from V and 1 base from J, the junction contained 1 base not matched to a gene. Germline CDR1 is LNHDA and CDR2 is SQIVND (reference sequence). The CDR3 covers 14 residues. The CDR3 is CASSIDRGNTEAFF. CDR3 nucleotide sequence: TGTGCCAGTAGTATTGACAGGGGGAACACTGAAGCTTTCTTT.

This rearrangement joins TRBV6-5 to TRBJ1-1; no reliable D call. CDR1 is MNHEY, CDR2 SVGAGI, per germline. V was pared by 0 bases and J by 1 base, with 9 bases between. There are 15 residues in the CDR3. This CDR3 reads CASSYSKAANTEAFF. CDR3 coding DNA: TGTGCCAGCAGTTACTCGAAAGCGGCGAACACTGAAGCTTTCTTT.